The T cell receptor (beta chain) under discussion was sequenced for a study of identical twins. Findings and caveats of the study: In zero-insertion analyses, partial confounding could arise from invariant MAIT and iNKT cells.

The CDR3 extends over 13 amino acids. The germline gives CDR1 LGHDT, CDR2 YNNKEL (reference sequence). Trimming shortened V by 0 bases and J by 7 bases, and 6 bases separated the two germline ends. This clonotype was picked up a small number of times. The antigen remains undetermined. Each CDR3 protein is one row after TCRdb ran MiXCR on the 5' RACE reads. The profile shows 400,000 to 550,000 distinct CDR3 sequences, roughly 24% of them singletons. The same data also contributed to another study, on T cells expressing NK-cell markers. That source notes: Source material for TCR beta repertoires consisted of sorted CD3+CD56+NKG2C+, CD3+CD56+NKG2C- and CD3+CD56-NKG2C+ T cells. Also leading the CD3+CD56-NKG2C+ fraction in several donors were these clonotypes.

Sequencing was done on a sample of CD4+ T cells sorted from blood. This TCR was sampled from a woman under 30 in good health. The chain uses TRBV3-1 and TRBJ2-2, with unresolved D. In nucleotides, the CDR3 is TGTGCCAGCAGCCAAGAATGGCTCGGGGAGCTGTTTTTT. Translated, it gives CASSQEWLGELFF. The full variable domain, rest sourced from reference TRBV3-1 and TRBJ2-2, is DTAVSQTPKYLVTQMGNDKSIKCEQNLGHDTMYWYKQDSKKFLKIMFSYNNKELIINETVPNRFSPKSPDKAHLNLHINSLELGDSAVYFCASSQEWLGELFFGEGSRLTVL.